This entry lists 23 T cell receptor beta chains sequenced from one sample in a study of post-analysis software for immune sequencing data. Incorporated into the TCR beta cDNA libraries were unique molecular identifiers, which served to reduce PCR and sequencing biases. TCRdb redid the calling of the PCR reads with MiXCR, one entry per CDR3 protein. The table has approximately 630,000 distinct CDR3 sequences, approximately 59% seen once. No antigen is known for these receptors. Study-wide results and caveats: Roughly five TRBV segments appeared more often in patients than in controls, and TRBV5-6, TRBV5-1 and TRBV20-1 were among these.

Sequencing was performed on blood. These receptors all stem from a girl aged 2 to 10 with multiple sclerosis.

The chain carries TRBV7-8 and TRBJ1-1; D may be TRBD1 (5 bases). The V end was cut by 5 bases, the J end by 1 base, with 20 bases between. Germline-derived CDR1 and CDR2 are SGHVS and FQNEAQ. The CDR3 consists of 17 residues. The CDR3 region has the DNA TGTGCCAGCAGCCCTTTCGCTTTTAAGGGGAAGAACACTGAAGCTTTCTTT. Protein sequence: CASSPFAFKGKNTEAFF.

This clonotype was observed a few times. J is TRBJ2-7 and V is TRBV29-1, with D possibly called TRBD1 or TRBD2 (6 bases each). This CDR3 is built from 14 residues. The V gene lost 3 bases and the J gene lost 1 base, with 13 bases spanning the gap. CDR1 is SQVTM, CDR2 ANQGSEA, per germline. The CDR3 sequence is CSVESQGTSYEQYF. Here the CDR3 DNA reads TGCAGCGTTGAGTCTCAGGGGACTTCCTACGAGCAGTACTTC.

Worth noting for this clonotype: Because it lacks the conserved phenylalanine or tryptophan at the end, this CDR3 is likely a read error. The CDR3 sequence: CASSPPAGGSYNEQFC. The CDR3 DNA is TGCGCCAGCAGCCCACCAGCGGGAGGCTCCTACAATGAGCAGTTCTGC. The chain uses TRBV5-1 and TRBJ2-1; TRBD2 agrees at 9 bases. Germline lookup yields CDR1 SGHRS and CDR2 YFSETQ. With 4 bases clipped from V and 0 bases from J, the junction kept 5 bases outside the gene matches. The CDR3 is made up of 16 amino acids.

As regards this clonotype: A junction boundary mismatches the germline segment, possibly from a read error. V usage is TRBV10-3 and J usage is TRBJ2-7, with D unclear. CDR1 is ENHRY and CDR2 is SYGVKD in the germline V gene. This CDR3 contains 15 residues. The CDR3 DNA follows: TGTGCCATCAGTGAGTCTGTCGGCAGGTCCTCCGAGCAGTACTTC. Its translation is CAISESVGRSSEQYF.

The sample holds a few counts of this clonotype. The chain links TRBV20-1 to TRBJ2-7, with TRBD2 matching over 13 bases. This CDR3 spans 14 amino acids. Trimming removed 5 bases from V and 5 bases from J; junction bases left unmatched: 6. Germline loops: CDR1 DFQATT, CDR2 SNEGSKA (reference sequence). The CDR3 loop is CSAPRTSGSHEQYF. CDR3 nucleotide sequence: TGCAGTGCTCCAAGGACTAGCGGGAGCCACGAGCAGTACTTC.

In this sample, this clonotype turned up a few times. Its ends do not fully match the called genes, so a read error is possible. V and J are TRBV5-1 and TRBJ2-1; 9 nucleotides align to TRBD1. The germline V gene has CDR1 SGHRS and CDR2 YFSETQ. The CDR3 consists of 13 residues. The CDR3 DNA sequence: TGTGCCAGCAGCCTGGGACAGGGCGATGAGCAGTTCTTC. Translation: CASSLGQGDEQFF.

The chain uses TRBV24-1 and TRBJ2-4, with 14 positions matching TRBD2. TRBJ2-7 matches the DNA end more closely, so the J call is doubtful. There are 18 residues in the CDR3. In germline, CDR1 is KGHDR, CDR2 SFDVKD. CDR3 region: CATSESGLAGASPYEQYF. The CDR3, as DNA: TGTGCCACCAGTGAATCGGGACTAGCGGGAGCCTCGCCCTACGAGCAGTACTTC.

This chain joins TRBV27 and TRBJ2-1, with 11 bases aligning to TRBD1. Germline-derived CDR1 and CDR2 are MNHEY and SMNVEV (reference sequence). Trimming took 2 bases from V and 6 from J; bases not matched to a gene: 6. This CDR3 has 16 amino acids. The CDR3 DNA is TGTGCCAGCAGTTTAAGGGGGACAGGGGGGCCCAATGAGCAGTTCTTC. It yields the protein CASSLRGTGGPNEQFF.

The V gene is TRBV11-2, the J gene TRBJ2-5; D is ambiguous. The V gene's germline CDR1 is SGHAT and CDR2 FQNNGV. With 0 bases removed from V and 5 bases from J, the gap between germline ends came to 10 bases. This CDR3 comprises 14 residues. CDR3 DNA sequence: TGTGCCAGCAGCTTAGAGGTCGGTCGGGAGACCCAGTACTTC. Encoded protein: CASSLEVGRETQYF.

The chain couples TRBV6-6 to TRBJ2-1; no clear D gene. The germline V gene encodes CDR1 MNHNY and CDR2 SVGAGI (reference sequence). V lost 4 bases and J 4 bases, leaving 8 bases between the germline ends. The CDR3 has 13 residues. The CDR3 loop reads CASSFVHYNEQFF. CDR3 nucleotides: TGTGCCAGCAGTTTTGTGCATTACAATGAGCAGTTCTTC.

This sequence joins TRBV24-1 and TRBJ2-3, with 7 bases fitting TRBD2. Germline CDR1 KGHDR, CDR2 SFDVKD. The CDR3 runs 15 residues. The junction had 4 bases not matched to a gene; V was cut back by 2 bases and J by 3 bases. CDR3 in amino acids: CATSDSLAPTDTQYF. The CDR3 coding sequence is TGTGCCACCAGTGATTCACTAGCGCCTACAGATACGCAGTATTTT.

This clonotype came up once. The chain has TRBV7-8 and TRBJ2-5; D possibly corresponds to TRBD2 (6 bases). Germline CDR1 is SGHVS and CDR2 is FQNEAQ. The CDR3 has 15 amino acids. The V gene lost 5 bases and the J gene lost 1 base, with 14 bases spanning the gap. CDR3: CASSKSGFTQETQYF. For the CDR3, the DNA is TGTGCCAGCAGCAAAAGCGGGTTCACCCAAGAGACCCAGTACTTC.

V and J are TRBV4-3 and TRBJ2-5, with D hard to call. CDR3 size: 15 residues. Germline V lookup: CDR1 LGHNA, CDR2 YSLEER. V shed 0 bases and J shed 2 bases, with 10 bases lying between them. CDR3 protein: CASSQDGGPQETQYF. The CDR3 DNA reads as TGCGCCAGCAGCCAAGACGGCGGCCCGCAAGAGACCCAGTACTTC.

CDR3 nucleotides: TGCAGTGCTAGCGGGAGGGCCACACAAGAGACCCAGTACTTC. Translating it yields CSASGRATQETQYF. This rearrangement joins TRBV20-1 to TRBJ2-5, with 8 bases matching TRBD2. Trimming cost V 3 bases and J 2 bases; bases outside gene matches: 5. There are 14 residues in the CDR3. The V gene's germline CDR1 is DFQATT and CDR2 SNEGSKA (reference sequence).

V and J are TRBV20-1 and TRBJ2-7; 9 nucleotides agree with TRBD2. The J call may be mistaken, given a closer DNA end match to TRBJ2-5. The CDR3 is made up of 14 amino acids. CDR1 is DFQATT and CDR2 is SNEGSKA in the germline V gene (reference sequence). The CDR3 sequence: CSASHSGGMETQYF. In DNA, the CDR3 is TGCAGTGCTAGCCATAGCGGGGGCATGGAGACCCAGTACTTC.

The chain recombines TRBV7-2 with TRBJ2-6; D might be TRBD2 (5 bases). Trimming cost V 6 bases and J 0 bases, with 9 bases left between them. Germline CDR1 SGHTA, CDR2 FQGNSA. The CDR3 length is 15 residues. For the CDR3, the DNA is TGTGCCAGCAGGCCTACTAGCTCTGGGGCCAACGTCCTGACTTTC. Its protein product is CASRPTSSGANVLTF. The whole variable domain, filled in from reference TRBV7-2 and TRBJ2-6, reads GAGVSQSPSNKVTEKGKDVELRCDPISGHTALYWYRQSLGQGLEFLIYFQGNSAPDKSGLPSDRFSAERTGGSVSTLTIQRTQQEDSAVYLCASRPTSSGANVLTFGAGSRLTVL.

J is TRBJ2-3 and V is TRBV24-1, with 13 bases that match TRBD2. This CDR3 region has 19 residues. Germline values: CDR1 KGHDR, CDR2 SFDVKD. Trimming cost V 3 bases and J 2 bases; bases outside gene matches: 10. The CDR3 loop reads CATSDPGLAGDSNTDTQYF. The CDR3 DNA reads as TGTGCCACCAGTGATCCCGGACTAGCGGGGGATTCTAACACAGATACGCAGTATTTT.

The genes are TRBV7-8 and TRBJ1-1; no clear D. CDR3 size: 11 residues. V gave up 7 bases and J gave up 1 base, with 4 bases separating them. Germline CDR1 reads SGHVS; CDR2 reads FQNEAQ. The CDR3 DNA follows: TGTGCCAGCATGCAGAACACTGAAGCTTTCTTT. Protein: CASMQNTEAFF.

This clonotype was observed a handful of times. V usage is TRBV20-1 and J usage is TRBJ1-1; D gene ambiguous. Germline loops: CDR1 DFQATT, CDR2 SNEGSKA (reference sequence). The CDR3 runs 11 residues. Trimming stripped 5 bases from V and 8 bases from J, with 12 bases between. The chain's CDR3 is CSAGGLPEAFF. CDR3 nucleotide sequence: TGCAGTGCTGGAGGACTGCCCGAAGCTTTCTTT.

This clonotype came up a few times. The chain carries TRBV11-3 and TRBJ2-7; D is possibly TRBD2 (5 bases). Gene TRBJ2-5 matches the end of the DNA better, so the J call may be wrong. This CDR3 is built from 13 residues. CDR1 and CDR2 (germline): SGHNT, YENEEA. The CDR3 protein is CASSPRGSETQYF. The CDR3 DNA follows: TGTGCCAGCTCTCCCCGGGGTAGTGAGACCCAGTACTTC.

V and J are TRBV5-1 and TRBJ2-1; D could derive from TRBD1 or TRBD2 (7 bases each). Germline CDR1 is SGHRS and CDR2 is YFSETQ. CDR3 length equals 16 residues. Trimming took 0 bases from V and 2 from J, leaving 12 bases between them. For the CDR3, the DNA is TGCGCCAGCAGCTTGGGCCAGGGGGGGACCTACAATGAGCAGTTCTTC. Protein product: CASSLGQGGTYNEQFF.

This clonotype was counted a few times. CDR3 in amino acids: CASSLGQGSRGYTF. CDR3 nucleotides: TGTGCCAGCAGCTTGGGACAGGGAAGTAGAGGCTACACCTTC. The rearrangement links TRBV11-2 to TRBJ1-2; 9 bases align to TRBD1. The CDR3 loop spans 14 amino acids. With V trimmed by 3 bases and J by 8 bases, 7 bases remained unmatched. Germline CDR1 is SGHAT and CDR2 is FQNNGV.

The rearrangement uses TRBV3-1 and TRBJ2-4, with unresolved D. Looked up from germline, CDR1 is LGHDT and CDR2 is YNNKEL (reference sequence). V dropped 1 base and J dropped 1 base, with 11 bases sitting between them. This CDR3 contains 16 residues. The CDR3 here is CASSQGLGFAKNIQYF. The DNA of the CDR3 is TGTGCCAGCAGCCAAGGACTGGGCTTTGCCAAAAACATTCAGTACTTC.